A selection of T cell receptor beta chains follows, all from one sample in a study of blood T cell repertoires in COVID-19. Data came from immunoSEQ multiplex PCR; TCRdb stores just in-frame clones and leaves some out. The sample lists a few hundred thousand clones; around 88% were seen once. The sequenced material came from peripheral blood. Source of these receptors: a man at least 80 years old with acute or convalescent COVID-19. Both conserved end residues are trimmed from each CDR3. Size values are once, few and many counts, or a class for expanded clones, and some rows have none.

12 | TRBJ2-7 | NA | TRBV7-3 | ASSLTQGSYEQY
13 | TRBJ2-5 | NA | TRBV7-6 | ASSILAGGAETQY
13 | TRBJ1-4 | NA | TRBV7-2 | ASSPKTGHNEKLF
14 | TRBJ1-1 | NA | TRBV29-1 | SVKVRGGEQNTEAF
13 | TRBJ2-7 | NA | TRBV6-5 | ASRRLAEGSYEQY
14 | TRBJ2-7 | once | TRBV4-2 | ASSQDNQGPSYEQY
14 | TRBJ1-1 | NA | TRBV19 | ASSKVGQDPRTEAF
13 | TRBJ2-1 | few | TRBV5-1 | ASRPTRSSYNEQF
13 | TRBJ1-1 | NA | TRBV7-6 | ASSLFAGMNTEAF
13 | TRBJ1-2 | few | TRBV9 | ASSPRRGSNYGYT
11 | TRBJ1-1 | NA | TRBV12-3/TRBV12-4 | ASSLDRDTEAF
14 | TRBJ1-5 | few | TRBV27 | ASSPQGPYYNQPQH
15 | TRBJ2-7 | NA | TRBV11-2 | ASSLVSRTSGGYEQY
11 | TRBJ1-1 | NA | TRBV7-9 | ASTVWTATEAF
13 | TRBJ1-6 | NA | TRBV11-2 | ASSLAPGVDSPLH
13 | TRBJ2-3 | NA | TRBV5-5 | ASSLTGGRTDTQY
14 | TRBJ1-5 | NA | TRBV6-1 | ASSEYRTGLNQPQH
13 | TRBJ1-5 | NA | TRBV2 | ASSRDRGVPQPQH
12 | TRBJ1-3 | once | TRBV10-3 | ATLGQGGENTIY
11 | TRBJ2-7 | NA | TRBV7-8 | ASSLDRTYEQY
14 | TRBJ2-1 | NA | TRBV5-4 | ASSLGPGGSYNEQF
14 | TRBJ1-6 | NA | TRBV5-5 | ASSFKESSYNSPLH
12 | TRBJ1-6 | NA | TRBV5-8 | ASSQRQRNSPLH
11 | TRBJ1-2 | once | TRBV3-1/TRBV3-2 | ASSLDPLGGYT
13 | TRBJ1-3 | once | TRBV28 | ASSPTGATGNTIY
14 | TRBJ2-4 | NA | TRBV6-6 | ASSPSGQGGRGIQY
10 | TRBJ1-2 | NA | TRBV3-1/TRBV3-2 | ASSQEQIGYT
14 | TRBJ1-2 | NA | TRBV7-8 | ASSPLTASPVDGYT
13 | TRBJ1-1 | NA | TRBV6-1 | ASSEAVEFNPEAF
16 | TRBJ2-6 | NA | TRBV5-1 | ASSLELAGYSGANVLT
13 | TRBJ2-1 | NA | TRBV9 | ASSVGLASYNEQF
8 | TRBJ2-7 | NA | TRBV29-1 | SVRDYEQY
12 | TRBJ2-7 | NA | TRBV2 | ASSAARPFYEQY
13 | TRBJ2-7 | NA | TRBV9 | ASSMALGASDEQY
17 | TRBJ1-5 | NA | TRBV7-9 | ASSSWTGGVNLGDQPQH
11 | TRBJ1-2 | NA | TRBV6-1 | ASSSAGMNGYT
10 | TRBJ2-7 | NA | TRBV28 | ASSLYGGGKY
13 | TRBJ2-1 | NA | TRBV7-2 | ASSISGGLYNEQF
14 | TRBJ1-1 | once | TRBV4-1 | ASSQAGGPVNTEAF
13 | TRBJ1-2 | NA | TRBV6-6 | ASSYGTTQIYGYT
16 | TRBJ2-3 | NA | TRBV4-1 | ASSHFPTSGASTDTQY